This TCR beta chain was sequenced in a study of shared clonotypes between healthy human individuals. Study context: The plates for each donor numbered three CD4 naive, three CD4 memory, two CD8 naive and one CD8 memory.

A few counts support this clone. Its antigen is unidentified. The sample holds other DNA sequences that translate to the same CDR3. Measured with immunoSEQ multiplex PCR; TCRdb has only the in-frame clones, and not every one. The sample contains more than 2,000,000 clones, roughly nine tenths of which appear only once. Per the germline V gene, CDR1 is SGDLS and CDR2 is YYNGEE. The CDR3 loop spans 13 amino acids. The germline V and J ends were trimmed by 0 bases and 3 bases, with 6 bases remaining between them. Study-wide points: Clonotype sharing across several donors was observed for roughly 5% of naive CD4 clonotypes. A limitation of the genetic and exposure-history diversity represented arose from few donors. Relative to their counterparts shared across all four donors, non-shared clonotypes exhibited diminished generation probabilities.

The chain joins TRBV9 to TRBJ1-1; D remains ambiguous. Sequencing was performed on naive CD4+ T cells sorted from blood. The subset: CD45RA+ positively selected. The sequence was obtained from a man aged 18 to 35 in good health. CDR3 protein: CASSVGGYTEAFF. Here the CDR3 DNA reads TGTGCCAGCAGCGTAGGAGGGTACACTGAAGCTTTCTTT.